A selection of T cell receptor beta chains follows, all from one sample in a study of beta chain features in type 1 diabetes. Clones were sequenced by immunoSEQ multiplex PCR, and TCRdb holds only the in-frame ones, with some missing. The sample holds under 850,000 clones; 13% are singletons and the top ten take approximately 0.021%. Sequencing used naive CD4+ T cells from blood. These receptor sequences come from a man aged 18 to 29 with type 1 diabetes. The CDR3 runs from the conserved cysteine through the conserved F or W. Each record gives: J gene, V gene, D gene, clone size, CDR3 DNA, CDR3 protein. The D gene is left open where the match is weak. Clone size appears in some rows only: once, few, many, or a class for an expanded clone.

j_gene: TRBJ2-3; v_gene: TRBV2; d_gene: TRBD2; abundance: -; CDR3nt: TGTGCCAGCAGTCCCGGGACTAGCGGGGGGGCGGATACGCAGTATTTT; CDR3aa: CASSPGTSGGADTQYF
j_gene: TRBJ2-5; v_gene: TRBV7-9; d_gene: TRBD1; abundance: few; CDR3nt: TGTGCCAGCAGCTCCCAGACAGGGCTAGGGGAGACCCAGTACTTC; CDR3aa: CASSSQTGLGETQYF
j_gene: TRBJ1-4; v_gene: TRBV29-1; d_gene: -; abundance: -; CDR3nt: TGCAGCGTTGCAGGGTTGGCTAATGAAAAACTGTTTTTT; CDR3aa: CSVAGLANEKLFF
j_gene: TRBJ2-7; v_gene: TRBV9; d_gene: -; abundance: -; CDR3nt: TGTGCCAGCAGCCCCCCGAGATATTCCTACGAGCAGTACTTC; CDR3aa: CASSPPRYSYEQYF
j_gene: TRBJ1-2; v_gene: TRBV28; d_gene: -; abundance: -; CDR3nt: TGTGCCAGCAGTTTTACATCCTTCTCCGGGGATGGCTACACCTTC; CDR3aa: CASSFTSFSGDGYTF
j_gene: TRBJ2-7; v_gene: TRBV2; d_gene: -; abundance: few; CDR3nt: TGTGCCAGCAGTGTGGCAGGCTACGAGCAGTACTTC; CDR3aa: CASSVAGYEQYF
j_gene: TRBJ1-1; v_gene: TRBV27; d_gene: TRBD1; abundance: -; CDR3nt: TGTGCCAGCACCTGGGGACAGGGGAACACTGAAGCTTTCTTT; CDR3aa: CASTWGQGNTEAFF
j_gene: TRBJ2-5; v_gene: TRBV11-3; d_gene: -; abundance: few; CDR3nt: TGTGCCAGCAGCCGCCCCAGGTCGAAAGAGACCCAGTACTTC; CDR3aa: CASSRPRSKETQYF
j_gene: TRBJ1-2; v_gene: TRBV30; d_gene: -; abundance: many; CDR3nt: TGTGCCTGGAGTGTACGGCTGACTGGTTCTGGCTACACCTTC; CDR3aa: CAWSVRLTGSGYTF
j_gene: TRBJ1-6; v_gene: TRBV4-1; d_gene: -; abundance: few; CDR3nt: TGCGCCAGCAGCCAAGCGTTACAGGGACGCAATTCACCCCTCCACTTT; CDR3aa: CASSQALQGRNSPLHF
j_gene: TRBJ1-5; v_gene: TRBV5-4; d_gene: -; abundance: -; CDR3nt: TGTGCCAGCAGCTTGGGAGGAAGTGAGCAGCCCCAGCATTTT; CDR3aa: CASSLGGSEQPQHF
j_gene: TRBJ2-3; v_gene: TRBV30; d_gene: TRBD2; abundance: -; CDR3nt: TGTGCCTGGACTACTGTAGCGGGGGCCTCCACAGATACGCAGTATTTT; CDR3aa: CAWTTVAGASTDTQYF
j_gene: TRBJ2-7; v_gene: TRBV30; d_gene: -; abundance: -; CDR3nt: TGTGCCTGGAGTGACGGGGCCCGGAGCTCCTACGAGCAGTACTTC; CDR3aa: CAWSDGARSSYEQYF
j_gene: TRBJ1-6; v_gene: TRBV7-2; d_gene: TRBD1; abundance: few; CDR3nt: TGTGCCAGCAGCCGGACAGGGGCAGATAATTCACCCCTCCACTTT; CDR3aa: CASSRTGADNSPLHF
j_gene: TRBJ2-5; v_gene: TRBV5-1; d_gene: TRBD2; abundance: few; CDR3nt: TGCGCCAGCAGCTTGCTACCGACTAGCGGGGACCAAGAGACCCAGTACTTC; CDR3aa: CASSLLPTSGDQETQYF
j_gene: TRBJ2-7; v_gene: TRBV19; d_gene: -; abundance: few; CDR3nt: TGTGCCAGTAGTGCCCTACTAGTCTCCGAGCAGTACTTC; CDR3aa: CASSALLVSEQYF
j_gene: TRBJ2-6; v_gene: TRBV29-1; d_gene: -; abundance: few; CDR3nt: TGCAGCGTTCAGTCCGGGGCCAACGTCCTGACTTTC; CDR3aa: CSVQSGANVLTF
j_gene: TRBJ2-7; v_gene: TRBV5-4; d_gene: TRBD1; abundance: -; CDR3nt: TGTGCCAGCAGCCCCGGACAGGGGGCCTACGAGCAGTACTTC; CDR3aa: CASSPGQGAYEQYF
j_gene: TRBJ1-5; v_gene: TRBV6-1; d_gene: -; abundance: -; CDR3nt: TGTGCCAGTCGGCAGGGAAGTTTAGAGCAGCCCCAGCATTTT; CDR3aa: CASRQGSLEQPQHF
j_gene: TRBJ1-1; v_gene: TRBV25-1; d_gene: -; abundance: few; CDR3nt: TGTGCCAGCAGTGAAATCGGGGTGGGGACTGAAGCTTTCTTT; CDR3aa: CASSEIGVGTEAFF
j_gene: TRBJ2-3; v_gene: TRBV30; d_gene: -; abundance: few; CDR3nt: TGTGCCTGGAGTCTAGGGACATACACGACAGATACGCAGTATTTT; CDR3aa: CAWSLGTYTTDTQYF
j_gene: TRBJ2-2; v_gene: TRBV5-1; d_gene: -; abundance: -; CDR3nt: TGCGCCAGCAGCGACAGACTTGGGGACACCGGGGAGCTGTTTTTT; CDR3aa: CASSDRLGDTGELFF
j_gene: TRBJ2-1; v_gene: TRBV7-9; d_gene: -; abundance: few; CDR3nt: TGTGCCAGCAGCTTAGTCCCAGCGAACTCCTACAATGAGCAGTTCTTC; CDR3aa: CASSLVPANSYNEQFF
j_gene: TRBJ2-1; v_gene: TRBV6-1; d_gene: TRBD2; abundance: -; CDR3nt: TGTGCCAGTAGACTAGCGGCGGGCAATGAGCAGTTCTTC; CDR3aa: CASRLAAGNEQFF
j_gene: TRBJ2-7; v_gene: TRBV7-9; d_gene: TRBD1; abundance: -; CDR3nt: TGTGCCAGCAGCTCCGGAGGGACAGGGGCCTACGAGCAGTACTTC; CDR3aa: CASSSGGTGAYEQYF
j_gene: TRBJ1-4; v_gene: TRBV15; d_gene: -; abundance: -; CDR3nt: TGTGCCACCAGCAGAGAGCACCCGGGGGGGTTTAATGAAAAACTGTTTTTT; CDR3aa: CATSREHPGGFNEKLFF
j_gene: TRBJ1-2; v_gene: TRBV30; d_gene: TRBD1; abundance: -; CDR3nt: TGTGCCGGTGAACAGGGGCAGGACTATGGCTACACCTTC; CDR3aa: CAGEQGQDYGYTF
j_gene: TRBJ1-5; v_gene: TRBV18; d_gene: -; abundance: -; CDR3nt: TGTGCCAGCTCACCGGGTGACAGGAGCAATCAGCCCCAGCATTTT; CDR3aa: CASSPGDRSNQPQHF
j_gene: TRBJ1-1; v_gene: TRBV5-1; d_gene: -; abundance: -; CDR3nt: TGCGCCAGCAGCCTGGGGGACACGAACACTGAAGCTTTCTTT; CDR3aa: CASSLGDTNTEAFF